This TCR beta chain was sequenced during a study of beta chain features in type 1 diabetes. This clone was counted between two and nine times. Its antigen is unknown. The study reverse transcribed the entire isolated RNA, so it sequenced expressed TCRB transcripts. The data were produced by immunoSEQ multiplex PCR, yet TCRdb's version contains in-frame clones alone and is incomplete. This sample has some 350,000 clones, with about 10% found just once. The germline V gene has CDR1 MDHEN and CDR2 SYDVKM. The CDR3 is made up of 14 amino acids. Trimming took off 6 bases at V and 4 bases at J, with 15 bases between the two ends. Study-wide points: When Type 1 diabetes patients were examined, their TCRB CDR3s proved moderately but significantly shorter in all four CD4+ subsets.

The origin of this receptor is a man younger than 40 with type 1 diabetes. The sequenced sample consisted of central memory CD4+ T cells from blood. This chain links TRBV28 with TRBJ2-5; D is possibly TRBD2 (6 bases). In DNA form, the CDR3 reads TGTGCCAGCAGGTCCCGACTAGTGGGAGAGACCCAGTACTTC. It codes for CASRSRLVGETQYF.